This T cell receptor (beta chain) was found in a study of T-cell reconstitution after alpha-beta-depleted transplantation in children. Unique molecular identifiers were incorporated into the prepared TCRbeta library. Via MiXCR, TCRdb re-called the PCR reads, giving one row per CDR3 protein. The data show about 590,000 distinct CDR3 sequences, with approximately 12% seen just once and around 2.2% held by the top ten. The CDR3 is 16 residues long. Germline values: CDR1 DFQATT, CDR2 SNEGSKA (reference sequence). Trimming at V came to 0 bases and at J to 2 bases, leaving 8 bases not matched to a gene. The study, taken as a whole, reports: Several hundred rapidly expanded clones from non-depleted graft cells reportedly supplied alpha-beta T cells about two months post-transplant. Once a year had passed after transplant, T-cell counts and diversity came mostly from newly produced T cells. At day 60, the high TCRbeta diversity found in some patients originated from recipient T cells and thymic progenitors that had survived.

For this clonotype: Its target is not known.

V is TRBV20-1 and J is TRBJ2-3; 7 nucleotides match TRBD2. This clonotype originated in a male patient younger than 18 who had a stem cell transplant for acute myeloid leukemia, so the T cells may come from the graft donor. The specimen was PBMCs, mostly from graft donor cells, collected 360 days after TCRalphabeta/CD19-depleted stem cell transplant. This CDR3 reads CSAREGSGFYTDTQYF. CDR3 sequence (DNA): TGCAGTGCTAGAGAGGGTAGCGGGTTCTACACAGATACGCAGTATTTT.